The 18 T cell receptor beta chains below were found in one sample sequenced in a study of blood T cell repertoires in COVID-19. Assay: immunoSEQ multiplex PCR; the TCRdb copy retains only in-frame clones and omits some. This sample carries about 35,000 clones, 85% to 90% of them seen once, and the ten largest clones take over 9%. Sequencing was carried out using peripheral blood. The receptors shown here come from a man aged 80 or over with active COVID-19.

The chain couples TRBV4-3 to TRBJ1-6; TRBD1 might be the D (6 bases). CDR3 length: 15 amino acids. Deletions cut 0 bases from V and 7 bases from J, with 10 bases between. Germline assignment: CDR1 LGHNA and CDR2 YSLEER. The CDR3 DNA reads as TGCGCCAGCAGCCAAGACGACAGGTTAAATTCACCCCTCCACTTT. It specifies CASSQDDRLNSPLHF.

V usage is TRBV5-1 and J usage is TRBJ2-5, with 8 bases fitting TRBD1. This CDR3 is 13 amino acids long. J lost 1 base, V lost 4 bases, and 0 bases had no gene match. Looked up from germline, CDR1 is SGHRS and CDR2 is YFSETQ. The CDR3: CASSGTGQETQYF. The CDR3, as DNA: TGCGCCAGCAGCGGGACAGGCCAAGAGACCCAGTACTTC.

V gene TRBV4-1 combines with J gene TRBJ1-2; 8 bases match TRBD1. CDR1 and CDR2 (germline): MGHRA, YSYEKL. V lost 1 base, J lost 3 bases, and 4 bases stayed unmatched. The CDR3 has 15 residues. The CDR3 nucleotides read TGCGCCAGCAGCCAAGTCCCGACAGGGGACTATGGCTACACCTTC. This codes for CASSQVPTGDYGYTF.

CDR3 bases: TGTGCCAGCTCACCAGCAATAGTTTCTGATAATTCACCCCTCCACTTT. Protein product: CASSPAIVSDNSPLHF. The chain couples TRBV18 to TRBJ1-6, with D hard to call. The CDR3 contains 16 residues. Trimming removed 2 bases from V and 5 bases from J, with 13 bases in between. Looked up from germline, CDR1 is KGHSH and CDR2 is LQKENI.

This sequence joins TRBV6-6 and TRBJ2-2; possible D gene TRBD1, 6 bases. Germline V gene lookup returns CDR1 MNHNY and CDR2 SVGAGI (reference sequence). V was shortened by 7 bases and J by 5 bases, with 14 bases between the two germline ends. The CDR3 totals 14 residues. As DNA, the CDR3 is TGTGCCAGCACCGACGGGACACCGACCGGGGAGCTGTTTTTT. Amino acid sequence: CASTDGTPTGELFF.

The V gene is TRBV4-3, the J gene TRBJ2-5; D is ambiguous. Germline loops: CDR1 LGHNA, CDR2 YSLEER. Trimming left V 0 bases short and J 5 bases short, with 13 bases between. The CDR3 length is 15 residues. The chain's CDR3 is CASSQEMGLWETQYF. CDR3 nucleotide sequence: TGCGCCAGCAGCCAAGAGATGGGCCTATGGGAGACCCAGTACTTC.

This chain connects TRBV18 to TRBJ1-4, with D possibly TRBD1 on 5 matching bases. The CDR3 loop spans 14 amino acids. Germline V gene lookup returns CDR1 KGHSH and CDR2 LQKENI. Between the trimmed V and J ends, which lost 5 bases and 5 bases, there was a span of 12 bases. For the CDR3, the DNA is TGTGCCAGCTCAGCCCAGGGAAGGAATGAAAAACTGTTTTTT. Translation: CASSAQGRNEKLFF.

The chain employs TRBV2 and TRBJ2-3, with no clear D. V lost 5 bases and J 6 bases, leaving 6 bases between the germline ends. CDR1 is SNHLY and CDR2 is FYNNEI in the germline V gene. The length of the CDR3 is 11 residues. CDR3 sequence reads: CASSPMDTQYF. The CDR3 nucleotides are TGTGCCAGCAGTCCTATGGATACGCAGTATTTT.

The chain employs TRBV6-6 and TRBJ2-3; D is perhaps TRBD2 (5 bases). With 6 bases removed from V and 4 bases from J, the gap between germline ends came to 11 bases. CDR3 length equals 13 residues. The germline V gene encodes CDR1 MNHNY and CDR2 SVGAGI (reference sequence). As DNA, the CDR3 is TGTGCCAGCAGCCTATGGACTTCAGATACGCAGTATTTT. It yields the protein CASSLWTSDTQYF.

The chain carries TRBV18 and TRBJ2-5; D is perhaps TRBD2 (6 bases). Looked up from germline, CDR1 is KGHSH and CDR2 is LQKENI. The CDR3 length is 15 residues. Trimming stripped 3 bases from V and 5 bases from J, with 16 bases between. The CDR3 region has the DNA TGTGCCAGCTCACCGGGGACCGGGAGTAAGGAGACCCAGTACTTC. Translated, it gives CASSPGTGSKETQYF.

The chain has TRBV11-2 and TRBJ2-7, with TRBD1 identical over 10 bases. Germline V CDR1 and CDR2: SGHAT, FQNNGV. The CDR3 runs to 15 residues. J gave up 6 bases and V 1 base, and 6 bases lay outside the gene matches. DNA for the CDR3: TGTGCCAGCAGCTTAGCGAAGGACAGGGGGAGCGAGCAGTACTTC. This codes for CASSLAKDRGSEQYF.

The rearrangement links TRBV5-1 to TRBJ2-5; D uncertain. Germline V gene sequence: CDR1 SGHRS, CDR2 YFSETQ. The CDR3 has 15 residues. The V end lost 0 bases, the J end lost 5 bases, and 14 bases lay between the germline ends. The CDR3 DNA reads TGCGCCAGCAGCTTGGAATTCCATAGAGTGGAGACCCAGTACTTC. Its protein product is CASSLEFHRVETQYF. Full variable domain (remainder filled in from reference TRBV5-1 and TRBJ2-5): KAGVTQTPRYLIKTRGQQVTLSCSPISGHRSVSWYQQTPGQGLQFLFEYFSETQRNKGNFPGRFSGRQFSNSRSEMNVSTLELGDSALYLCASSLEFHRVETQYFGPGTRLLVL.

This chain links TRBV28 with TRBJ1-2; the D gene is possibly TRBD1 (6 bases). V was pared by 4 bases and J by 7 bases, with 7 bases between. Looked up from germline, CDR1 is MDHEN and CDR2 is SYDVKM. This CDR3 spans 11 amino acids. The CDR3 loop reads CASSYRVGYTF. The CDR3 bases are TGTGCCAGCAGTTACAGGGTTGGCTACACCTTC.

The CDR3 spells CASSQVGRVVSGYTF. The CDR3 region has the DNA TGCGCCAGCAGCCAAGTGGGCAGGGTGGTGAGTGGCTACACCTTC. V and J are TRBV4-1 and TRBJ1-2; D is possibly TRBD1 (5 bases). V gave up 1 base and J gave up 7 bases, with 16 bases separating them. The CDR3 runs to 15 residues. Germline CDR1 is MGHRA and CDR2 is YSYEKL.

V gene TRBV9 combines with J gene TRBJ1-4; 7 bases are a match to TRBD1. The ends lost 4 bases at V and 8 bases at J; junction bases unmatched: 11. The CDR3 has 15 residues. Germline CDR1 reads SGDLS; CDR2 reads YYNGEE. The CDR3 spells CASSLGGFRGEKLFF. Written as DNA, the CDR3 is TGTGCCAGCAGCCTAGGGGGCTTTCGGGGGGAAAAACTGTTTTTT.

The chain combines TRBV6-5 with TRBJ2-1; a weak D match, TRBD2 (6 bases). The CDR3 runs 14 residues. Per the germline V gene, CDR1 is MNHEY and CDR2 is SVGAGI. V lost 6 bases and J lost 9, with 18 bases in between. CDR3 sequence: CASSPGTGGGEQFF. The CDR3, as DNA: TGTGCCAGCAGCCCCGGGACTGGGGGTGGTGAGCAGTTCTTC.

This clone occurred a few times. This sequence joins TRBV4-3 and TRBJ2-3; D is possibly TRBD2 (6 bases). CDR1 LGHNA and CDR2 YSLEER come from the germline V gene. The CDR3 length is 16 residues. Trimming took off 1 base at V and 0 bases at J, with 11 bases between the two ends. The CDR3 sequence is CASSQGVGTSTDTQYF. In DNA form, the CDR3 reads TGCGCCAGCAGCCAAGGGGTGGGGACTAGCACAGATACGCAGTATTTT.

V gene TRBV19 combines with J gene TRBJ2-6, with D tentatively TRBD1 (5 bases). Germline V gives CDR1 LNHDA, CDR2 SQIVND (reference sequence). With 1 base removed from V and 2 bases from J, the gap between germline ends came to 6 bases. This CDR3 has 15 amino acids. Here the CDR3 reads CASSIAGPGANVLTF. In nucleotides, the CDR3 is TGTGCCAGTAGTATAGCAGGGCCTGGGGCCAACGTCCTGACTTTC.